These 24 T cell receptor beta chains were all obtained from the same sample, sequenced in a study of shared T cell receptors in the human thymus. Sequencing used immunoSEQ multiplex PCR; TCRdb keeps in-frame clones, though not all of them. The top ten hold about 0.0098% of the sample, which has 600,000 to 900,000 clones, over 75% seen once. The same sample was also used in a study of human thymus T cells.

The sequenced material came from thymocytes. Every receptor here comes from a girl younger than two with a congenital heart defect.

This clone was counted a few times. This chain joins TRBV4-1 and TRBJ1-3, with 7 bases fitting TRBD1. The ends lost 3 bases at V and 1 base at J; junction bases unmatched: 6. Per the germline V gene, CDR1 is MGHRA and CDR2 is YSYEKL. This CDR3 has 16 amino acids. DNA for the CDR3: TGCGCCAGCAGCCACAGGGACAGTATATCTGGAAACACCATATATTTT. Protein product: CASSHRDSISGNTIYF.

V is TRBV27 and J is TRBJ1-4, with 7 bases identical to TRBD1. V lost 5 bases, J lost 0 bases, and 6 bases stayed unmatched. Germline V CDR1 and CDR2: MNHEY, SMNVEV (reference sequence). The CDR3 is made up of 16 amino acids. DNA for the CDR3: TGTGCCAGCAGTAGAGGCAGGGGGGCAACTAATGAAAAACTGTTTTTT. Its protein product is CASSRGRGATNEKLFF.

The chain employs TRBV7-2 and TRBJ1-2, with D possibly TRBD1 on 6 matching bases. The V and J ends lost 3 bases and 6 bases respectively, with 14 bases between them. The CDR3 runs 14 residues. Germline V gene lookup returns CDR1 SGHTA and CDR2 FQGNSA. Here the CDR3 reads CASSFQGTYDGYTF. In DNA form, the CDR3 reads TGTGCCAGCAGCTTTCAGGGGACCTATGATGGCTACACCTTC.

V gene TRBV28 combines with J gene TRBJ2-7, with D possibly being TRBD2 (5 bases). With 3 bases removed from V and 0 bases from J, the gap between germline ends came to 24 bases. The germline V gene encodes CDR1 MDHEN and CDR2 SYDVKM. This CDR3 is built from 19 residues. The CDR3: CASSFEGPKPSLSSYEQYF. The CDR3 DNA reads TGTGCCAGCAGTTTCGAGGGCCCCAAACCTAGCCTTAGCTCCTACGAGCAGTACTTC. The full variable domain, rest sourced from reference TRBV28 and TRBJ2-7, is DVKVTQSSRYLVKRTGEKVFLECVQDMDHENMFWYRQDPGLGLRLIYFSYDVKMKEKGDIPEGYSVSREKKERFSLILESASTNQTSMYLCASSFEGPKPSLSSYEQYFGPGTRLTVT.

This clone was seen just once. The V call is TRBV11-2, the J call TRBJ1-2; TRBD1 is a possible D gene (6 bases). This CDR3 contains 14 residues. Germline CDR1 and CDR2: SGHAT and FQNNGV. V was trimmed by 6 bases and J by 6 bases, leaving 17 bases between them. Written as DNA, the CDR3 is TGTGCCAGCAGTGGGGGCAGATCCCTTGATGGCTACACCTTC. Translating gives CASSGGRSLDGYTF.

The chain recombines TRBV14 with TRBJ1-6; tentative D call: TRBD1 (5 bases). The germline V gene has CDR1 SGHDN and CDR2 FVKESK. Trimming stripped 0 bases from V and 10 bases from J, with 22 bases between. CDR3 length: 18 residues. CDR3 sequence (DNA): TGTGCCAGCAGCCAAGATCAGTCGGACATCCCCGGGAGGTCACCCCTCCACTTT. Translated, it gives CASSQDQSDIPGRSPLHF. Full variable domain (missing parts from reference TRBV14 and TRBJ1-6): EAGVTQFPSHSVIEKGQTVTLRCDPISGHDNLYWYRRVMGKEIKFLLHFVKESKQDESGMPNNRFLAERTGGTYSTLKVQPAELEDSGVYFCASSQDQSDIPGRSPLHFGNGTRLTVT.

The CDR3 sequence: CASSSQGVVANYGYTF. Here the CDR3 DNA reads TGTGCCAGCAGCTCACAGGGGGTTGTAGCTAACTATGGCTACACCTTC. This chain joins TRBV14 and TRBJ1-2; the match to TRBD1 covers 8 bases. The CDR3 is 16 residues long. The V segment lost 5 bases and the J segment 0 bases; nucleotides outside the gene matches: 8. The germline gives CDR1 SGHDN, CDR2 FVKESK.

The chain employs TRBV27 and TRBJ1-3, with TRBD1 as a possible D gene (5 bases). The V end lost 5 bases, the J end lost 0 bases, and 14 bases lay between the germline ends. CDR3 length: 16 amino acids. The germline CDR1 and CDR2 sequences are MNHEY and SMNVEV (reference sequence). For the CDR3, the DNA is TGTGCCAGCAGTCCGCAGGGCACCCTCTCTGGAAACACCATATATTTT. It is translated as CASSPQGTLSGNTIYF.

V and J are TRBV9 and TRBJ2-3, with 8 bases aligning to TRBD1. The V gene end was trimmed by 3 bases and the J gene end by 4 bases; junction bases not matched to a gene: 10. Germline V gene sequence: CDR1 SGDLS, CDR2 YYNGEE. The CDR3 runs to 16 residues. The CDR3 spells CASSAYPGQVSDTQYF. CDR3 nucleotides: TGTGCCAGCAGCGCCTATCCGGGACAGGTTTCAGATACGCAGTATTTT.

This clone came up a few times. This rearrangement joins TRBV6-5 to TRBJ1-1; D gene ambiguous. Germline V CDR1 and CDR2: MNHEY, SVGAGI. This CDR3 has 15 amino acids. V lost 10 bases and J 0 bases, leaving 18 bases between the germline ends. The CDR3 is CATHRFRWLNTEAFF. Here the CDR3 DNA reads TGTGCCACACACCGATTCCGCTGGCTGAACACTGAAGCTTTCTTT.

This chain joins TRBV6-1 and TRBJ1-1, with D hard to call. Trimming left V 8 bases short and J 1 base short, with 11 bases between. The germline V gene encodes CDR1 MNHNS and CDR2 SASEGT. The CDR3 loop spans 13 amino acids. Written as DNA, the CDR3 is TGTGCCAGCTTACAGTACCCGAACACTGAAGCTTTCTTT. Protein product: CASLQYPNTEAFF.

This clone was counted a few times. V is TRBV12-5 and J is TRBJ1-2; D may be TRBD1 (6 bases). The germline gives CDR1 LGHNT, CDR2 FRNRAP. V dropped 10 bases and J dropped 8 bases, with 14 bases sitting between them. The CDR3 is 11 residues long. CDR3 residues: CATDAGDGYTF. The DNA of the CDR3 is TGTGCTACGGACGCAGGGGACGGCTACACCTTC.

This CDR3 reads CASCRGNTEAFF. The CDR3 coding sequence is TGTGCCAGCTGTAGAGGCAACACTGAAGCTTTCTTT. The genes are TRBV2 and TRBJ1-1; D gene unclear. Germline V gives CDR1 SNHLY, CDR2 FYNNEI. Trimming took off 8 bases at V and 2 bases at J, with 9 bases between the two ends. CDR3 length equals 12 residues.

The V and J genes are TRBV6-1 and TRBJ1-1; no clear D gene. Trimming left V 6 bases short and J 6 bases short, with 5 bases between. The CDR3 totals 10 residues. Germline V gene sequence: CDR1 MNHNS, CDR2 SASEGT. The CDR3 DNA follows: TGTGCCAGCAGATTCTCTGAAGCTTTCTTT. Its translation is CASRFSEAFF.

The chain couples TRBV19 to TRBJ1-2; the D gene is possibly TRBD1 (5 bases). The V and J ends lost 3 bases and 1 base respectively, with 15 bases between them. CDR3 size: 16 residues. Germline V CDR1 and CDR2: LNHDA, SQIVND (reference sequence). The CDR3 protein is CASSIDRLNLNYGYTF. The CDR3 DNA follows: TGTGCCAGTAGTATCGACAGACTCAACCTTAACTATGGCTACACCTTC.

V gene TRBV20-1 combines with J gene TRBJ1-1; D may be TRBD1 (5 bases). Germline values: CDR1 DFQATT, CDR2 SNEGSKA (reference sequence). Between the trimmed V and J ends, which lost 5 bases and 9 bases, there was a span of 10 bases. The CDR3 has 10 amino acids. The CDR3 is CSAGGGKAFF. CDR3 coding DNA: TGCAGTGCTGGGGGGGGGAAAGCTTTCTTT.

This chain connects TRBV7-6 to TRBJ2-1, with 13 bases matching TRBD2. This CDR3 has 20 amino acids. The V gene end was trimmed by 5 bases and the J gene end by 0 bases; junction bases not matched to a gene: 13. Germline CDR1 is SGHVS and CDR2 is FNYEAQ. The CDR3 is CASSPGLAGFRLRSYNEQFF. The DNA of the CDR3 is TGTGCCAGCAGCCCGGGACTAGCGGGGTTCCGGTTGCGCTCCTACAATGAGCAGTTCTTC.

The table lists this clone with a count of one. J is TRBJ2-7 and V is TRBV28, with D unresolved. The CDR3 has 12 amino acids. The V gene's germline CDR1 is MDHEN and CDR2 SYDVKM. V shed 2 bases and J shed 6 bases, with 8 bases lying between them. The CDR3, as DNA: TGTGCCAGCAGTTTAGTAGCTAGCGAGCAGTACTTC. Residues: CASSLVASEQYF.

The chain couples TRBV5-6 to TRBJ2-2, with unresolved D. The germline CDR1 and CDR2 sequences are SGHDT and YYEEEE. This CDR3 comprises 17 residues. Trimming cost V 0 bases and J 2 bases, with 14 bases left between them. CDR3 DNA sequence: TGTGCCAGCAGCTTGGGAGCGCCCGGAGATAACACCGGGGAGCTGTTTTTT. This translates into CASSLGAPGDNTGELFF.

A word on this clone: An end of the junction differs from the germline gene, which may be a read error. The same CDR3 is also encoded by other DNA sequences in this sample. This chain links TRBV5-1 with TRBJ1-6; maybe TRBD1 (5 bases). Germline lookup yields CDR1 SGHRS and CDR2 YFSETQ. CDR3 size: 15 residues. The CDR3 region is CASTLGGEDNSPLHF. CDR3 in DNA: TGCGCCAGCACCCTCGGGGGGGAAGATAATTCGCCCCTCCACTTT.

J is TRBJ1-2 and V is TRBV23-1, with D perhaps TRBD1 (6 bases). TRBV23-1 is an ORF; its function is uncertain. The V and J ends lost 8 bases and 4 bases respectively, with 17 bases between them. The CDR3 consists of 14 residues. The CDR3 sequence: CASHWWGQPYGYTF. Here the CDR3 DNA reads TGCGCCAGCCACTGGTGGGGACAACCCTATGGCTACACCTTC.

The chain joins TRBV6-1 to TRBJ1-2; a weak D match, TRBD1 (5 bases). The length of the CDR3 is 15 residues. The germline V gene encodes CDR1 MNHNS and CDR2 SASEGT. V shed 7 bases and J shed 2 bases, with 17 bases lying between them. CDR3 region: CASMGGGDLNYGYTF. In DNA form, the CDR3 reads TGTGCCAGCATGGGGGGAGGGGACCTCAACTATGGCTACACCTTC.

This sequence joins TRBV4-1 and TRBJ2-7, with 8 positions matching TRBD1. V lost 6 bases, J lost 6 bases, and 10 bases stayed unmatched. The V gene's germline CDR1 is MGHRA and CDR2 YSYEKL. The CDR3 spans 14 residues. The CDR3 DNA is TGCGCCAGCAGGCCAGCGACAGGGGTGGCCGAGCAGTACTTC. Translation gives CASRPATGVAEQYF.

This clone occurred once. V is TRBV2 and J is TRBJ1-2, with unresolved D. Germline V gene lookup returns CDR1 SNHLY and CDR2 FYNNEI. The ends were cut back, 2 bases at V and 4 bases at J, with 14 bases in the middle. This CDR3 spans 15 amino acids. CDR3 sequence (DNA): TGTGCCAGCAGTGAAAACGGCGCAGGCTTCTATGGCTACACCTTC. This translates into CASSENGAGFYGYTF. The full variable domain, with the rest looked up from reference TRBV2 and TRBJ1-2, is EPEVTQTPSHQVTQMGQEVILRCVPISNHLYFYWYRQILGQKVEFLVSFYNNEISEKSEIFDDQFSVERPDGSNFTLKIRSTKLEDSAMYFCASSENGAGFYGYTFGSGTRLTVV.